This T cell receptor beta chain was retrieved from a study of a mutant IDH1 vaccine in newly diagnosed glioma. Turning to the study itself: The initiation of vaccination occurred 4-6 weeks after radiotherapy alone, or with temozolomide cycles. Whole-study findings and limits: Pseudoprogression seemingly bore no relation to changes in top peripheral T cell clonotypes.

The time point denotes: week 35, safety follow-up. Each dose delivered 300 ug of mutant IDH1 20-mer peptide subcutaneously with imiquimod. Assay: immunoSEQ multiplex PCR; the TCRdb copy retains only in-frame clones and omits some. The data contain about 46,000 clones, about 92% of them singletons. The germline V gene has CDR1 ENHRY and CDR2 SYGVKD. This CDR3 is built from 15 residues. Trimming left V 3 bases short and J 7 bases short, with 16 bases between. With regard to this clone: Its antigen remains unidentified.

This sequence joins TRBV10-3 and TRBJ1-3, with TRBD1 as a possible D gene (5 bases). Sample: PBMCs, taken from a glioma patient whose treatment included an IDH1 peptide vaccine. The receptor was derived from a man aged 45-65 years with glioma. This chain's CDR3 is CAISESGQSWNTIYF. The CDR3 DNA sequence: TGTGCCATCAGTGAATCGGGGCAATCGTGGAACACCATATATTTT.